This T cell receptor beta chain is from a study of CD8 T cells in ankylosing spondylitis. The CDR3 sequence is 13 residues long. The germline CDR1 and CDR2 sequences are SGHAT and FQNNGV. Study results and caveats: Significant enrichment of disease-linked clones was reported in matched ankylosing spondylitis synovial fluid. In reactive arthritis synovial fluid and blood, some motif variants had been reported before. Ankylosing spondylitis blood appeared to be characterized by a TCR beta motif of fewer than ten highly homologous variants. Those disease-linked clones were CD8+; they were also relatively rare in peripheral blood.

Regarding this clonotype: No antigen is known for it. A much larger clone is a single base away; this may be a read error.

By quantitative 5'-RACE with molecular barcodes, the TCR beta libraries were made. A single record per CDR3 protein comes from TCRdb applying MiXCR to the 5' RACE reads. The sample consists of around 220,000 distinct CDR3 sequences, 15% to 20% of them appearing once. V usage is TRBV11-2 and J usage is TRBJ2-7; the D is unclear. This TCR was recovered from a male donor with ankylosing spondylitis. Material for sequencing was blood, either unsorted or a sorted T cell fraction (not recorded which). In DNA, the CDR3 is TGTGCCAACAGCTTCGGTGCAAGCTACGAGCAGTACTTC. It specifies CANSFGASYEQYF.